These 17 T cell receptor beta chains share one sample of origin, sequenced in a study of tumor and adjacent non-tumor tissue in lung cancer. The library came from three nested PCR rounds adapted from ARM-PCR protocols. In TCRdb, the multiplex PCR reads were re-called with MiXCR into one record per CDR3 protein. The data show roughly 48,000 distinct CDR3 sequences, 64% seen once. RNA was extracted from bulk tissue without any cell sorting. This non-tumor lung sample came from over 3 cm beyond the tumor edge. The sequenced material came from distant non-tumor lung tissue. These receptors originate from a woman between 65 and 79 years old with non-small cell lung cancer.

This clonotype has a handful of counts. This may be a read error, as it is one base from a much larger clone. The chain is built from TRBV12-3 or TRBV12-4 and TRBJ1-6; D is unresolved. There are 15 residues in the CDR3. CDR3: CASSLTWENNSPPHF. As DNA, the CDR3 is TGTGCCAGCAGTTTAACCTGGGAGAATAATTCACCCCCCCACTTT.

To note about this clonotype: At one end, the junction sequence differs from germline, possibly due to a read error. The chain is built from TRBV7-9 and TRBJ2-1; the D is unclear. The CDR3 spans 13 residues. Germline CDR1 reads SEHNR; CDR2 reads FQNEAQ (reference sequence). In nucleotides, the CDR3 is TGTATCAGCAGTCAGTCGGTCTACGATGAGCAGTTCTTC. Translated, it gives CISSQSVYDEQFF.

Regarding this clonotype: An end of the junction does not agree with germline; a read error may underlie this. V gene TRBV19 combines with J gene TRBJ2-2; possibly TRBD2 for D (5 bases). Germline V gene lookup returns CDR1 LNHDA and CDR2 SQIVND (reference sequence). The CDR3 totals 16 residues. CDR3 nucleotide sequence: TGTGCCAGTAGTATCGGAAGGACGGTGAACACCGGGGAGTTGTTTTTT. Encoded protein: CASSIGRTVNTGELFF.

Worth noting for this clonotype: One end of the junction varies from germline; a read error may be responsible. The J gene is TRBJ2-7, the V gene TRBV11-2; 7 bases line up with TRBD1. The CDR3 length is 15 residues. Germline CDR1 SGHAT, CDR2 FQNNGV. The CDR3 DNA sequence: TGCGCCAGCAGCTCAAGGGGGACAGACGCCTACGAGCAGTACTTC. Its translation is CASSSRGTDAYEQYF.

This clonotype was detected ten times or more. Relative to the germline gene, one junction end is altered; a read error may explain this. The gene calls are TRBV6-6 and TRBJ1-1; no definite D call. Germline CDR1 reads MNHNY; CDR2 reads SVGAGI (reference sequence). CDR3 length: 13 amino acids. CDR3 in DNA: TGTGCCGGCAGTCTTCGGTTCGGCACTGAAGCTTTCTTT. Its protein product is CAGSLRFGTEAFF.

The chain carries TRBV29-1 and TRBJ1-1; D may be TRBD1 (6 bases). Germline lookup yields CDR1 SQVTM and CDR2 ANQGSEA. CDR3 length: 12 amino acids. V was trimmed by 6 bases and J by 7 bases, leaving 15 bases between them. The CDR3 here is CSVPTGTYEAFF. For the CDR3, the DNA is TGCAGCGTGCCTACCGGGACATATGAAGCTTTCTTT.

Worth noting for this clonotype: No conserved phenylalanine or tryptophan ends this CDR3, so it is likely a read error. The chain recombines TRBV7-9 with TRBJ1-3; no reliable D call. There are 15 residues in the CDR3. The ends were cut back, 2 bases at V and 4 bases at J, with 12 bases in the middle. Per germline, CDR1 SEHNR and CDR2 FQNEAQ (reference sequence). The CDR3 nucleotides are TGTGCCAGCAGCTTAACAAGCGATCGGGGAAACACCATATATCCT. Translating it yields CASSLTSDRGNTIYP.

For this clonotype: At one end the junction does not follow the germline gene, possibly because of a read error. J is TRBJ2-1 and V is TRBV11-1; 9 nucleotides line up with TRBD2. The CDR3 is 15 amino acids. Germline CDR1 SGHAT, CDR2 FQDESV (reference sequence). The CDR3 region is CACSLSLAGPVERFF. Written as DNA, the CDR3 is TGTGCCTGCAGCCTATCCCTAGCGGGGCCCGTTGAGCGGTTCTTC.

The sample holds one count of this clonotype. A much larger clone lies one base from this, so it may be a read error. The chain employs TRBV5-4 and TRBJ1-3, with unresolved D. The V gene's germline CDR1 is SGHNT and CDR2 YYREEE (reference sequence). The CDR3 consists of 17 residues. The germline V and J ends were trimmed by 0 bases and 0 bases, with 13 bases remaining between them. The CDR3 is CASSLDSDIISGNTIYF. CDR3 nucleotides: TGTGCCAGCAGCTTGGATTCAGACATTATCTCTGGAAACACCATATATTTT.

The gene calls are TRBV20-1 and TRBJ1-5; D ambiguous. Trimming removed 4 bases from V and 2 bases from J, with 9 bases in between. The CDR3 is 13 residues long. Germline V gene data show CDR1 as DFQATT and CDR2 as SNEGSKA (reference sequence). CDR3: CSAMRSGNQPQHF. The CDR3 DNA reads TGCAGTGCTATGAGGTCAGGCAATCAGCCCCAGCATTTT.

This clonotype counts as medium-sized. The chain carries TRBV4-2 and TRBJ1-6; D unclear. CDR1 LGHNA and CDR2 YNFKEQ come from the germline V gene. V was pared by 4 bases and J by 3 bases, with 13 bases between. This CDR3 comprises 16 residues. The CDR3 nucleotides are TGTGCCAGCAGCCGCGGACCGAGCAGCTATAATTCACCCCTCCACTTT. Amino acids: CASSRGPSSYNSPLHF.

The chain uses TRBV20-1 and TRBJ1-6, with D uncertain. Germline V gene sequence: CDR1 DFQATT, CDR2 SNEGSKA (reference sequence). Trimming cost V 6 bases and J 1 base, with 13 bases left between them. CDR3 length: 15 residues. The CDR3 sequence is CSASRYRSYNSPLHF. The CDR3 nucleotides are TGCAGTGCCAGCAGATATCGGTCCTATAATTCACCCCTCCACTTT.

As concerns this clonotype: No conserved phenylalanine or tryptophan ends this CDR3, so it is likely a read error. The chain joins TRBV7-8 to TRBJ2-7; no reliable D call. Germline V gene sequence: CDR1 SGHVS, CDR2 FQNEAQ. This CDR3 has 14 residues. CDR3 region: CTSSLKAPKYEQYI. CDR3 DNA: TGTACCAGCAGCTTAAAAGCGCCGAAATACGAGCAGTACATC.

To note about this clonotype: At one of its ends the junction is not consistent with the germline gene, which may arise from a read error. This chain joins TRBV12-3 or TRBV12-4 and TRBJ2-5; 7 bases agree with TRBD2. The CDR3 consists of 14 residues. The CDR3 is CDSSRLMAGETQHF. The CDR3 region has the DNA TGTGACAGCAGCCGCTTAATGGCGGGAGAGACCCAGCACTTC.

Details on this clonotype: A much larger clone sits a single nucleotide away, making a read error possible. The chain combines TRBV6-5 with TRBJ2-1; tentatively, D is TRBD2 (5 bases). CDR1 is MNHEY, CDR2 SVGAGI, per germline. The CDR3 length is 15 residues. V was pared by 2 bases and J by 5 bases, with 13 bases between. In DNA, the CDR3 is TGTGCCAGCAGTTACACCTTCGGAGGAGACAATGAGCAGTTCTTC. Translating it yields CASSYTFGGDNEQFF.

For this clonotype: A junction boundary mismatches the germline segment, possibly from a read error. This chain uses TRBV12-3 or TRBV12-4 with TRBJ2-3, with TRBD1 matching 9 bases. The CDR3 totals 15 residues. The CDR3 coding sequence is TGTGCCAGTAGTTCCGGGACAGGGATTGTCGATACGCAGTATTTT. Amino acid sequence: CASSSGTGIVDTQYF.

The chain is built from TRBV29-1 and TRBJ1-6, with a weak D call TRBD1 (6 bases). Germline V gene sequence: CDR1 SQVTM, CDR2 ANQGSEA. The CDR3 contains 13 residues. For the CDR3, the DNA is TGCAACGTCGGGGACATATATAATTCACCCCTCCACTTT. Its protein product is CNVGDIYNSPLHF.